What follows describes a single T cell receptor beta chain. Its antigen remains unidentified. Per-base quality was not reported, and no clone a single base away is much larger than it. Single viable CD3+CD4+CD8-CD45RO+ cells were sorted as memory CD4+ T cells on a FACSAria II. To determine CMV serostatus, a Roche Elecsys assay was used that detects serum IgG against CMV pp150, pp28, p38 and p52. Following thawing, total CD4+ T cells were enriched through positive selection using CD4 magnetic microbeads. The samples came from a separate study whose specific focus was interrogating the CD4+ T cell memory repertoire. Peripheral blood mononuclear cells were isolated and cryopreserved following standard operating procedures; serum was stored at -80 °C. The staining used CD3-PerCP (BW264/56), CD4-APC (RPA-T4), CD45RO-PE (UCHT1) and CD8-Pacific Orange (3B5) antibodies, and Sytox blue was used to exclude non-viable cells.

The CDR3 sequence holds 11 residues, the cysteine and phenylalanine included. Only the CDR3 region is kept as DNA, spanning 33 bases read in frame from base 1. As encoded in the germline V gene, CDR1 is SGHRS while CDR2 is YFSETQ. Cut back by 1 base and 10 bases, the V and J ends lie 6 bases apart. The Quick-DNA Microprep Kit was used to extract genomic DNA from the sorted cells. TCRbeta DNA was amplified with the immunoSEQ hsTCRbeta kit following the manufacturer's protocol. TCRbeta libraries were sequenced on an Illumina MiSeq instrument. Per the authors' processing: Following removal of out-of-frame sequences, approximately 2.1 million distinct TCRbeta sequences were retained, with an average of approximately 64,000 per individual. Each individual was scored using the number of 164 previously reported CMV-associated TCRbeta sequences that the individual carried and the total number of productive distinct TCRbeta sequences. A beta-binomial model was reimplemented in Python, and scikit-learn random forests with default parameters were trained on data from the US cohort. On the Belgian cohort, classifier performance was reported as the median AUC, along with percentile confidence intervals, across 10,000 bootstrap iterations. TCRdb provides this immuneACCESS table in a form limited to in-frame rearrangements. Some clones are lacking; in checked studies, under half of them reflect an unresolved V gene, and why the rest are absent is not known. That table gives V, J and clone size, and the DNA gave D and trimming. This sample gives about 47,000 clones in total; about 74% of them show up just once. The top ten hold 1.2% of the sample.

The entry originates in a study of memory CD4+ T cells and cytomegalovirus serostatus (dated by TCRdb to between 2018 and 2020). Study-level background: The roughly 35 healthy Belgian adults in the cohort included 9 who were CMV seropositive and roughly 25 who were CMV seronegative. To replicate a published TCR-based CMV serostatus classifier, the study sequenced CD4+ memory TCRbeta repertoires from a Belgian cohort whose cytomegalovirus serostatus was known.

The full study reports these points: The original-framework classifier achieved a median bootstrapped AUC of around 0.95 with a 95% CI of 0.76-1.00 on the Belgian cohort. Results were interpreted as suggesting that the CMV-associated TCR signature is largely present in the CD4+ memory repertoire. Among the 164 previously reported CMV-associated TCRbeta sequences, over 65 showed up in the CD4+ memory repertoires, with each one found in between one and five individuals. Only CD4+CD45RO+ memory cells were sequenced, in contrast to the original study, in which naive and memory CD4+ and CD8+ populations were covered. For CMV serostatus prediction, a median bootstrapped AUC of approximately 0.95 was reached with the original framework, and a median bootstrapped AUC of roughly 0.89 was reached with a US-trained random forest.

In this chain, TRBV5-1 is recombined with TRBJ2-1, with the D segment identity uncertain. The receptor comes from an adult in good health and CMV-seropositive. The sample taken for sequencing was memory CD4+ T cells from blood. For the CDR3, the sequence is CASSLNWEQFF. The DNA sequence reads TGCGCCAGCAGCTTGAACTGGGAGCAGTTCTTC.